This TCR beta chain was identified in a study of blood T cell repertoires in COVID-19. The CDR3 sequence is 14 residues long. Original handling: The assay estimated nucleated cells by amplifying reference gene primers. Only in-frame clones appear in the TCRdb table, and some are missing; sequencing was by immunoSEQ multiplex PCR. Clonal size and the V and J genes are those of that table, whereas D and trimming came from the DNA. The table shows about 150,000 clones, with roughly four fifths occurring only once. The TCR sequence derives from a human donor with acute or convalescent COVID-19. The donor label of this sample is uncertain. The chain has TRBV21-1 and TRBJ1-6; the D call in the table, TRBD1, was not verified against the DNA. TRBV21-1 counts as a pseudogene. The sequenced sample was peripheral blood. The DNA for the CDR3 is TGTGCCAGCAGCAAAGAATCGGACAGCTCACCCCTCCACTTT. Encoded protein: CASSKESDSSPLHF.